The rows below give T cell receptor beta chains drawn from one sample of a study of regulatory T cells in long-lasting Graves disease. TCRdb ran MiXCR on the multiplex PCR reads and lists one entry per CDR3 protein. The profile shows 500,000 or so distinct CDR3 sequences, around 13% of them singletons. This sample was shared with a second study, whose subject was T cells in Graves' hyperthyroidism and ophthalmopathy.

Sequenced here: peripheral blood mononuclear cells (PBMCs), sampled at new diagnosis, from a patient treated with antithyroid drugs. These receptor sequences come from a woman aged 50 to 60 with Graves disease. Each CDR3 is given with its conserved first and last residue. D genes are given only for firm matches. Clone size is given for some rows only: seen once, a few or many times, or a class if the clone is expanded.

>many|NA|TRBV6-1|TRBJ2-1
CASRIQGSYNEQFF
TGTGCCAGCAGGATACAGGGTTCCTACAATGAGCAGTTCTTC
>NA|NA|TRBV7-2|TRBJ1-5
CASSTGRSQPQHF
TGTGCCAGCAGTACAGGCAGGAGTCAGCCCCAGCATTTT
>many|TRBD1|TRBV6-1|TRBJ2-1
CASSLFGQGSGEQFF
TGTGCCAGCTCTTTGTTTGGACAGGGGTCGGGTGAGCAGTTCTTC
>NA|NA|TRBV7-6|TRBJ2-1
CASSPTDREILFF
TGTGCCAGCAGCCCGACTGACCGGGAGATCCTGTTCTTC
>many|NA|TRBV20-1|TRBJ1-5
CSAQALGPGNNQPQHF
TGCAGTGCTCAAGCCTTGGGGCCAGGGAATAATCAGCCCCAGCATTTT
>few|TRBD1|TRBV7-9|TRBJ2-1
CASSVGDLRDREKYHNEQFF
TGTGCCAGCAGCGTAGGAGATCTCCGGGACAGGGAGAAATACCACAATGAGCAGTTCTTC
>few|NA|TRBV28|TRBJ1-2
CASTLGSSNYGYTF
TGTGCCAGCACCCTGGGCAGCTCAAACTATGGCTACACCTTC
>many|TRBD1|TRBV6-5|TRBJ1-2
CASSYVKGGRRGYTF
TGTGCCAGCAGTTACGTTAAAGGGGGCAGGAGAGGCTACACCTTC
>many|TRBD1|TRBV7-9|TRBJ2-1
CASSLRQGAYNEQFF
TGTGCCAGCAGCTTAAGGCAGGGGGCCTACAATGAGCAGTTCTTC
>few|NA|TRBV7-9|TRBJ2-1
CASSTAPARSYNEQFF
TGTGCCAGCAGTACGGCCCCCGCCAGGTCCTACAATGAGCAGTTCTTC
>NA|NA|TRBV5-1|TRBJ2-3
CASSLYYGDTQYF
TGCGCCAGCAGCTTGTACTACGGGGATACGCAGTATTTT
>many|TRBD2|TRBV7-3|TRBJ2-1
CASSLTSGSMNEQFF
TGTGCCAGCAGCTTAACTAGCGGGAGTATGAATGAGCAGTTCTTC
>many|NA|TRBV12-3/TRBV12-4|TRBJ2-5
CASLKAEGMRETQYF
TGTGCCAGTTTGAAAGCGGAGGGTATGAGAGAGACCCAGTACTTC
>many|TRBD1|TRBV29-1|TRBJ2-1
CSADRGHNEQFF
TGCAGCGCTGACAGGGGTCACAATGAGCAGTTCTTC
>NA|TRBD1|TRBV5-1|TRBJ1-2
CASSLRQGLNYGYTF
TGCGCCAGCAGCTTGAGACAGGGACTTAACTATGGCTACACCTTC
>many|NA|TRBV3-1|TRBJ1-4
CASSQGERGKLFF
TGTGCCAGCAGCCAAGGTGAACGTGGAAAACTGTTTTTT
>NA|NA|TRBV2|TRBJ2-3
CASSGGQVGGTPRADTQYF
TGTGCCAGCAGTGGTGGTCAGGTGGGCGGGACCCCCCGGGCAGATACGCAGTATTTT